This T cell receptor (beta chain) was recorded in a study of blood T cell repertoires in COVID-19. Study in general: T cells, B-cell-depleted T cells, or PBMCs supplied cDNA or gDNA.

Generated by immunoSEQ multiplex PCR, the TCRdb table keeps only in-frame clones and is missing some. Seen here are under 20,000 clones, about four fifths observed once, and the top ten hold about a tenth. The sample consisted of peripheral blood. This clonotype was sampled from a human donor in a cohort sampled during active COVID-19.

CDR3 sequence (DNA): TGTGCCAGCACCGGACAAGCGAACACTGAAGCTTTCTTT. This gives the protein CASTGQANTEAFF. V is TRBV12-3 or TRBV12-4 and J is TRBJ1-1; a weak D match, TRBD1 (5 bases). The CDR3 consists of 13 residues. V was trimmed by 7 bases and J by 1 base, leaving 10 bases between them.